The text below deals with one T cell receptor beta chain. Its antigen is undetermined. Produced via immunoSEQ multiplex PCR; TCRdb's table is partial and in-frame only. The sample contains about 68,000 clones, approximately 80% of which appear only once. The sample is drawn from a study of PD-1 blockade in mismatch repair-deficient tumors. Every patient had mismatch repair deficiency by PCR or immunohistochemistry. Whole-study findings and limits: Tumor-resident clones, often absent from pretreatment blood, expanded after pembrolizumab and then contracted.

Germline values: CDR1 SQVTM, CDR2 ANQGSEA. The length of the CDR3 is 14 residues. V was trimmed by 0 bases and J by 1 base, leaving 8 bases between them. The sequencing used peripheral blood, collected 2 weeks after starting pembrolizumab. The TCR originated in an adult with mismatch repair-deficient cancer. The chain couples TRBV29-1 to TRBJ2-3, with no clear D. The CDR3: CSVEDLGGTDTQYF. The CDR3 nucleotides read TGCAGCGTTGAAGATCTGGGTGGCACAGATACGCAGTATTTT.